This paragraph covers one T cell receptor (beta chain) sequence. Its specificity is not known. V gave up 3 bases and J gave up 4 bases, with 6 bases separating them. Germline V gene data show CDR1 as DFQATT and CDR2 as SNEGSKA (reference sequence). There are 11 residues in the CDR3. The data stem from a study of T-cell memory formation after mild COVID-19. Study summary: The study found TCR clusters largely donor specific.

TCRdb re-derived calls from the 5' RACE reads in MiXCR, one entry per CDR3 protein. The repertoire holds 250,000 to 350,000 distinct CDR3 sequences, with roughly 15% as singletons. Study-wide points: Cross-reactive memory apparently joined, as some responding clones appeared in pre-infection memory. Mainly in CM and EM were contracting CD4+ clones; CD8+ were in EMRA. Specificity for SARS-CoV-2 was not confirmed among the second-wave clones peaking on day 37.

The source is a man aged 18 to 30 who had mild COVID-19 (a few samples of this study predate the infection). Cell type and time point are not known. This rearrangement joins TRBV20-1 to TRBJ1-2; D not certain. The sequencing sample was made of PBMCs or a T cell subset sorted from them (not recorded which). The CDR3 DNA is TGCAGTGCTAGTACCTTCTATGGCTACACCTTC. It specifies CSASTFYGYTF.